This TCR beta chain was recovered during a study of T cells in Graves' hyperthyroidism and ophthalmopathy. This clonotype has a count of ten or more. Its specificity is not known. Authors of the study amplified TCR beta CDR3 regions from RNA transcripts. During a first-round RT-PCR of the TCR CDR3, the HTBI primer set was used. A single record per CDR3 protein comes from TCRdb applying MiXCR to the multiplex PCR reads. The sample holds some 550,000 distinct CDR3 sequences, around 15% seen once. Study results and limitations: Before onset, by a median of about six months, the model predicted ophthalmopathy.

Pregnant or lactating patients were excluded, as were those with uncontrolled infection or other autoimmune disease. Specimen: blood. The TCR was taken from a woman aged 40 to 50 with Graves' ophthalmopathy.

CDR3 residues: CASSEGLSGEQYF. The CDR3 coding sequence is TGTGCCAGCAGTGAAGGTTTGAGCGGTGAGCAGTACTTC. This chain uses TRBV2 with TRBJ2-7; perhaps TRBD2 as D (5 bases). The CDR3 contains 13 residues. Germline V gives CDR1 SNHLY, CDR2 FYNNEI. Trimming shortened V by 1 base and J by 7 bases, and 11 bases separated the two germline ends.